This T cell receptor beta chain came from a study of a mutant IDH1 vaccine in newly diagnosed glioma. Study summary: Patients received vaccination from 4-6 weeks after radiotherapy alone, or with temozolomide cycles. Before enrollment, patients got radiotherapy alone, temozolomide alone, or mostly the combination.

The time point denotes: week 47, end of study. Vaccination comprised doses that each held 300 ug of mutant IDH1 20-mer peptide, plus topical imiquimod. Turning to this clone: As yet, its antigen is unknown.

V lost 0 bases and J 4 bases, leaving 8 bases between the germline ends. The CDR3 contains 14 residues. Germline assignment: CDR1 WNHNN and CDR2 SYGVQD (reference sequence). Sequenced by immunoSEQ multiplex PCR; TCRdb stores in-frame clones only, minus some. The sample consists of around 50,000 clones, approximately 84% of them appearing once. The clonotype originates from a woman aged 30 to 39 with glioma. Some clones in this sample may be carry-over from other donors' samples. The J gene is TRBJ2-3, the V gene TRBV10-1; the D gene could be TRBD1 or TRBD2 (5 bases each). This specimen consisted of PBMCs, obtained from a glioma patient whose treatment included an IDH1 peptide vaccine. CDR3 region: CASSESEGSDTQYF. CDR3 DNA: TGCGCCAGCAGTGAGTCCGAGGGGTCAGATACGCAGTATTTT.